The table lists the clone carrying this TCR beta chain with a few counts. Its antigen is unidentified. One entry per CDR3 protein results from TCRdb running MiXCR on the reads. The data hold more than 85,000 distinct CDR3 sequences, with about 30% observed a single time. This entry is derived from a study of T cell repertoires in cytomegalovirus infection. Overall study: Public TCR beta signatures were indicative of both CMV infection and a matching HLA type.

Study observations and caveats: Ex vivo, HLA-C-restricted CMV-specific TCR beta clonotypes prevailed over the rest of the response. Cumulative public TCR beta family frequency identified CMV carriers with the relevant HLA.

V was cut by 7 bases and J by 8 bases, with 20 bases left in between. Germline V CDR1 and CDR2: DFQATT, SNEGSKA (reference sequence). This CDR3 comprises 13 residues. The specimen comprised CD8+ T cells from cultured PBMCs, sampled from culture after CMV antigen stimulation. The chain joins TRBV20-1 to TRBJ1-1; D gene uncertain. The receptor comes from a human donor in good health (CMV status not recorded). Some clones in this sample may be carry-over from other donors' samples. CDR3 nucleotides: TGCAGTGTCATTTCGAATGGGCCCGTGGAAGCTTTCTTT. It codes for CSVISNGPVEAFF.